The 17 T cell receptor beta chains in this list originate from one sample, sequenced in a study of T cell responses to AZD1222 COVID-19 vaccine. Measured with immunoSEQ multiplex PCR; TCRdb has only the in-frame clones, and not every one. The sample lists approximately 150,000 clones, 80% to 95% occurring once. Sequencing was performed on peripheral blood, taken on day 0 of AZD1222 vaccination. The receptors originated from an adult in good health.

The J gene is TRBJ1-1, the V gene TRBV28; D is undetermined. In germline, CDR1 is MDHEN, CDR2 SYDVKM. With 1 base removed from V and 4 bases from J, the gap between germline ends came to 19 bases. The CDR3 consists of 17 residues. CDR3 nucleotides: TGTGCCAGCAGTTTATCGCGGTTCCGGAACCGAGGCACTGAAGCTTTCTTT. Translation gives CASSLSRFRNRGTEAFF.

V is TRBV11-2 and J is TRBJ1-2; TRBD1 is a possible D gene (5 bases). CDR1 and CDR2 (germline): SGHAT, FQNNGV. The CDR3 is made up of 18 amino acids. V was clipped by 7 bases and J by 2 bases, with 26 bases between them. CDR3 DNA: TGTGCCAGCATCGGACCGGGGGGAGGACGGGCTAGGAACTATGGCTACACCTTC. It specifies CASIGPGGGRARNYGYTF.

This rearrangement joins TRBV28 to TRBJ2-7, with 7 bases aligning to TRBD2. J was trimmed by 3 bases and V by 6 bases; bases with no gene match: 11. The CDR3 runs to 15 residues. Germline CDR1 and CDR2: MDHEN and SYDVKM. The CDR3 sequence: CASSSLFGRSYEQYF. The CDR3 bases are TGTGCCAGCAGCTCCCTTTTCGGGAGGAGCTACGAGCAGTACTTC.

V and J are TRBV11-3 and TRBJ2-5; D possibly corresponds to TRBD2 (7 bases). This CDR3 is 14 amino acids long. V lost 6 bases to trimming and J lost 4 bases, with 15 bases between them. CDR1 is SGHNT and CDR2 is YENEEA in the germline V gene. The CDR3 loop reads CASSSTGRGETQYF. DNA of the CDR3: TGTGCCAGCAGTTCAACAGGGAGGGGAGAGACCCAGTACTTC.

This sequence joins TRBV10-3 and TRBJ2-7; 10 bases match TRBD1. Germline V gene lookup returns CDR1 ENHRY and CDR2 SYGVKD. Losses at the gene ends were 5 bases for V and 1 base for J; bases not matched to a gene: 8. The CDR3 is 16 residues long. The CDR3: CAISYSGTGVSYEQYF. CDR3 sequence (DNA): TGTGCCATCAGTTACTCCGGGACAGGGGTATCCTACGAGCAGTACTTC.

The gene calls are TRBV3-1 (or the pseudogene TRBV3-2) and TRBJ1-5, with a weak D call TRBD1 (6 bases). Trimming left V 1 base short and J 3 bases short, with 10 bases between. Per the germline V gene, CDR1 is LGHDT and CDR2 is YNNKEL (reference sequence). The CDR3 sequence is 15 residues long. The chain's CDR3 is CASSQGYRDNQPQHF. Written as DNA, the CDR3 is TGTGCCAGCAGCCAAGGTTACAGGGACAATCAGCCCCAGCATTTT.

The chain combines TRBV6-1 with TRBJ1-5; D uncertain. The V gene's germline CDR1 is MNHNS and CDR2 SASEGT. The CDR3 consists of 18 residues. Between the trimmed V and J ends, which lost 3 bases and 0 bases, there was a span of 18 bases. The CDR3 loop is CASSEVVGTLYSNQPQHF. CDR3 sequence (DNA): TGTGCCAGCAGTGAGGTGGTAGGAACACTTTATAGCAATCAGCCCCAGCATTTT.

This chain links TRBV15 with TRBJ1-2, with D perhaps TRBD1 (6 bases). Germline CDR1 LNHNV, CDR2 YYDKDF (reference sequence). CDR3 length equals 14 residues. V lost 3 bases and J lost 3, with 11 bases in between. CDR3 nucleotide sequence: TGTGCCACCAGCAGCATACAGGGTTACTATGGCTACACCTTC. This gives the protein CATSSIQGYYGYTF.

The gene calls are TRBV28 and TRBJ2-7, with TRBD1 matching over 7 bases. Trimming took 5 bases from V and 3 from J; bases not matched to a gene: 7. Germline assignment: CDR1 MDHEN and CDR2 SYDVKM. There are 14 residues in the CDR3. The CDR3 reads CASSAGTEVYEQYF. The CDR3 nucleotides read TGTGCCAGCAGTGCCGGGACAGAGGTCTACGAGCAGTACTTC.

The chain links TRBV29-1 to TRBJ2-3; D is unclear. Germline loops: CDR1 SQVTM, CDR2 ANQGSEA. V lost 6 bases, J lost 0 bases, and 16 bases lay in between. The CDR3 has 15 residues. This chain's CDR3 is CSVRLPPSSTDTQYF. DNA of the CDR3: TGCAGCGTCCGACTCCCTCCGAGTAGCACAGATACGCAGTATTTT.

The chain joins TRBV28 to TRBJ1-5; D possibly corresponds to TRBD1 (5 bases). The CDR3 length is 15 residues. The germline gives CDR1 MDHEN, CDR2 SYDVKM. Trimming stripped 2 bases from V and 4 bases from J, with 12 bases between. CDR3 sequence reads: CASSLRQGKNQPQHF. The DNA for the CDR3 is TGTGCCAGCAGTTTAAGGCAGGGTAAGAATCAGCCCCAGCATTTT.

The chain couples TRBV5-5 to TRBJ1-2; TRBD1 is a possible D gene (6 bases). Trimming removed 2 bases at V and 2 bases at J, with 10 bases between. Germline-derived CDR1 and CDR2 are SGHKS and YYEKEE (reference sequence). This CDR3 region has 14 residues. CDR3 DNA sequence: TGTGCCAGCAGCTTTAATACAGGGAACTATGGCTACACCTTC. Translation gives CASSFNTGNYGYTF.

V and J are TRBV5-1 and TRBJ2-5, with 15 bases aligning to TRBD2. V shed 3 bases and J 4 bases; nucleotides not matched to a gene: 4. The CDR3 runs 16 residues. Germline assignment: CDR1 SGHRS and CDR2 YFSETQ. Here the CDR3 DNA reads TGCGCCAGCAGCTCGGGACTAGCGGGAGGTGGAGAGACCCAGTACTTC. Protein: CASSSGLAGGGETQYF. The full variable domain, rest sourced from reference TRBV5-1 and TRBJ2-5, is KAGVTQTPRYLIKTRGQQVTLSCSPISGHRSVSWYQQTPGQGLQFLFEYFSETQRNKGNFPGRFSGRQFSNSRSEMNVSTLELGDSALYLCASSSGLAGGGETQYFGPGTRLLVL.

The genes are TRBV27 and TRBJ1-4; no firm D call. This CDR3 has 15 amino acids. V lost 6 bases and J 4 bases, leaving 15 bases between the germline ends. The germline gives CDR1 MNHEY, CDR2 SMNVEV (reference sequence). The CDR3 nucleotides are TGTGCCAGCAGGCCCCCCGGACCCAATAATGAAAAACTGTTTTTT. Amino acids: CASRPPGPNNEKLFF.

This clone was counted once. The CDR3 DNA sequence: TGTGCCATCAGTGGAGAGAGCGGGAGGGCCAGTATCTACGAGCAGTACTTC. It is translated as CAISGESGRASIYEQYF. The chain links TRBV10-3 to TRBJ2-7; the match to TRBD2 covers 10 bases. Trimming removed 4 bases from V and 3 bases from J; junction bases left unmatched: 12. Germline V gene lookup returns CDR1 ENHRY and CDR2 SYGVKD. The CDR3 runs 17 residues.

The rearrangement uses TRBV27 and TRBJ2-1; D is perhaps TRBD2 (6 bases). Germline values: CDR1 MNHEY, CDR2 SMNVEV (reference sequence). The V end was cut by 6 bases, the J end by 0 bases, with 18 bases between. The CDR3 consists of 17 residues. The CDR3: CASRRNRGISSYNEQFF. Written as DNA, the CDR3 is TGTGCCAGCAGGAGAAACCGCGGGATAAGCTCCTACAATGAGCAGTTCTTC.

The chain employs TRBV30 and TRBJ2-1, with 7 bases matching TRBD2. This CDR3 region has 16 residues. The V segment lost 3 bases and the J segment 2 bases; nucleotides outside the gene matches: 10. Germline V gene sequence: CDR1 GTSNPN, CDR2 SVGIG (reference sequence). The CDR3 coding sequence is TGTGCCTGGAGGCAATCTCGGGGGGTCGCCTACAATGAGCAGTTCTTC. It translates to CAWRQSRGVAYNEQFF.